Ten or more counts support the clone carrying this T cell receptor (beta chain). Antigen unknown. This record comes from a study of T cells in Graves' hyperthyroidism and ophthalmopathy. Patients aged 18 to 65 had newly diagnosed hyperthyroidism lasting under 2 months. Out of 10 ml of fresh peripheral blood came the PBMCs. Trimming removed 5 bases from V and 2 bases from J; junction bases left unmatched: 11. The CDR3 covers 16 residues. The germline gives CDR1 MDHEN, CDR2 SYDVKM. RNA transcripts gave rise to amplified TCR beta CDR3 regions. The study used the HTBI primer set for a first-round RT-PCR of the TCR CDR3. MiXCR, run by TCRdb on the multiplex PCR reads, gives a single entry per CDR3 protein. The repertoire includes approximately 400,000 distinct CDR3 sequences, roughly 19% of them detected once, and around 3.4% sits in the top ten. General observations from the study: A 13 V-J signature model discriminated ophthalmopathy versus stable hyperthyroidism.

Material for sequencing was blood. This chain links TRBV28 with TRBJ2-5; 7 positions agree with TRBD2. The sequence was collected from a woman aged 18 to 35 with Graves' hyperthyroidism. CDR3 nucleotides: TGTGCCAGCAGTCCCTGGGGAGCGGGGTTTCAAGAGACCCAGTACTTC. Its translation is CASSPWGAGFQETQYF.